This T cell receptor beta chain was profiled in a study of cytomegalovirus exposure and HLA in healthy donors. Note on this clone: Its target is unknown.

Study outcomes and limitations: Researchers left out some V segments, among them TRBV6-2 and TRBV6-3, as indistinguishable. Later work found that TCR association rates differed between HLA loci; DRB1 had the most and HLA-C the fewest. In a later analysis, HLA-associated beta chains showed higher expansion and lower generation probabilities than comparable chains.

Germline CDR1 reads MNHNS; CDR2 reads SASEGT. This CDR3 spans 16 amino acids. Trimming took off 3 bases at V and 0 bases at J, with 15 bases between the two ends. The PCR employed 60 Vbeta primers together with 13 Jbeta primers. Some clones are missing from TCRdb's copy, which holds only in-frame ones; the method was immunoSEQ multiplex PCR. The table lists some 180,000 clones, 70% to 80% of them singletons. The receptor's source is a woman under 40 in good health and CMV-seropositive. The rearrangement joins TRBV6-1 to TRBJ2-7; TRBD1 might be the D (6 bases). Sequences were obtained from PBMCs. The CDR3 DNA is TGTGCCAGCAGTGACTATAACAGGGTTGGCTCCTACGAGCAGTACTTC. Its translation: CASSDYNRVGSYEQYF.